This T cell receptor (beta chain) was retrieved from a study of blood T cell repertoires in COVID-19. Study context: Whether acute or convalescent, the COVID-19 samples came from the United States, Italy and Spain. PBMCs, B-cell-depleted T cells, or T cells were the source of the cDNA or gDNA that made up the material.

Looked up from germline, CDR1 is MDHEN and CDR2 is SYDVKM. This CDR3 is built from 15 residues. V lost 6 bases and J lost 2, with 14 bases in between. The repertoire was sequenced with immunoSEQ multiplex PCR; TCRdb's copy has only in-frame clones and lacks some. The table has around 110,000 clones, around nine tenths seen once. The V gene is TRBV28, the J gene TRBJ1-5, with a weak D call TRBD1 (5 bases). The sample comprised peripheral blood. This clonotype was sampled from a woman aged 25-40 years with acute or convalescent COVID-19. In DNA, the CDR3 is TGTGCCAGCAGACACGCATTCAGGGGCAATCAGCCCCAGCATTTT. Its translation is CASRHAFRGNQPQHF.